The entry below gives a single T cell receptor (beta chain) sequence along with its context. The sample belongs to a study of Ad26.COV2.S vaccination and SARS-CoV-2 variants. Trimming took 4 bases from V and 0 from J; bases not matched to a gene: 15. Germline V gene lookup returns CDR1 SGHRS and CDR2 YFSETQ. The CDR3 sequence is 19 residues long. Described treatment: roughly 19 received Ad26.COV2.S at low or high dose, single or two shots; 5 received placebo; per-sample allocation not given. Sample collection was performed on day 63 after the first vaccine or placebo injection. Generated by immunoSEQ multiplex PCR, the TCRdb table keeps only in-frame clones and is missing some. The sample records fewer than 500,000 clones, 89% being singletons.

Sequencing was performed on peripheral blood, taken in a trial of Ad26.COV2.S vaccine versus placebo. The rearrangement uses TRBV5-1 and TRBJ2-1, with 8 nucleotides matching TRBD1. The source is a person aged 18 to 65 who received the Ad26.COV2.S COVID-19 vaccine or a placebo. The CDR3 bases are TGCGCCAGCAGCGCGCCGGACAGGGTACTCTGGAGCTCCTACAATGAGCAGTTCTTC. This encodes CASSAPDRVLWSSYNEQFF.